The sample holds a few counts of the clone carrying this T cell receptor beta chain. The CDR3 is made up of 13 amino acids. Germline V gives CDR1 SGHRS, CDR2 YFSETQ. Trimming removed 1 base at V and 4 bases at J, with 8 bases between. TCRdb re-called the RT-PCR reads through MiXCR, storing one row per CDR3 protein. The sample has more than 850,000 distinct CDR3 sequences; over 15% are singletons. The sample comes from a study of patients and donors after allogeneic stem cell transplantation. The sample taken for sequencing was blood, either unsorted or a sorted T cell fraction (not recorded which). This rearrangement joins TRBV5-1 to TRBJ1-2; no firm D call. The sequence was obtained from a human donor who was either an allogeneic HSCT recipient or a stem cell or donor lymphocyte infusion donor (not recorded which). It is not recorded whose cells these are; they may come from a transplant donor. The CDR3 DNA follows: TGCGCCAGCAGCTTGTCTGATGTCTATGGCTACACCTTC. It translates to CASSLSDVYGYTF. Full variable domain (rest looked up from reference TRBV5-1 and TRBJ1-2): KAGVTQTPRYLIKTRGQQVTLSCSPISGHRSVSWYQQTPGQGLQFLFEYFSETQRNKGNFPGRFSGRQFSNSRSEMNVSTLELGDSALYLCASSLSDVYGYTFGSGTRLTVV.